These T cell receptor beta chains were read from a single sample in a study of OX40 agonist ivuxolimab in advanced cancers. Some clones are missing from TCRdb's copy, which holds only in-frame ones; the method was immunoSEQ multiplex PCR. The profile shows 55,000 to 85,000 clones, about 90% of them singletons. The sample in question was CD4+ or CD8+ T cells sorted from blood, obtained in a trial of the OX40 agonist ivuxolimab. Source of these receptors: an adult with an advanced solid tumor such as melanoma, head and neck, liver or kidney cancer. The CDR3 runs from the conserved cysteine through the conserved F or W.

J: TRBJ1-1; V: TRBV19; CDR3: CASSRQGGTEAFF
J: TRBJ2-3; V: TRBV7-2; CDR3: CASSYISGSTDTQYF
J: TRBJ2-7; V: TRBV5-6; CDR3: CASSPLGGSYEQYF
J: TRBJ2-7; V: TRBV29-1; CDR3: CSVETGTYEQYF
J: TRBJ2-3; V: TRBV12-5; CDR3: CASALLGSSGRFGWGTDTQYF
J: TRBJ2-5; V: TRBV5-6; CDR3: CASSFLQETQYF
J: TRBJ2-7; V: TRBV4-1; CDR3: CASSLSSGLVASSYEQYF
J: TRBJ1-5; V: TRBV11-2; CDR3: CASSLGFLDPIKPQHF
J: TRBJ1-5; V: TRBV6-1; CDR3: CASSAGQGRQPQHF
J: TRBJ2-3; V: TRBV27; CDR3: CASSFLRGDTQYF
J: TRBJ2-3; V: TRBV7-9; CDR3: CASSLFGEADTQYF
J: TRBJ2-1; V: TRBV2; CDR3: CASTLGLAGNNEQFF